This T cell receptor (beta chain) comes out of a study of T cells after yellow fever vaccination. A single record per CDR3 protein comes from TCRdb applying MiXCR to the 5' RACE reads. The profile shows fewer than 450,000 distinct CDR3 sequences, around 4.1% of them singletons. This CDR3 contains 15 residues. The V segment lost 6 bases and the J segment 4 bases; nucleotides outside the gene matches: 9. The germline gives CDR1 MGHRA, CDR2 YSYEKL. This clonotype was picked up a small number of times. The chain carries TRBV4-1 and TRBJ2-5, with 9 bases lining up with TRBD1. This sequence was found in a man between 18 and 35 years old who received the YFV17D yellow fever vaccine. The sample in question was PBMCs, obtained 5 days after the yellow fever booster vaccination. CDR3 in DNA: TGCGCCAGCAGACAGATTGACAGGGGGTTAGAGACCCAGTACTTC. It translates to CASRQIDRGLETQYF.